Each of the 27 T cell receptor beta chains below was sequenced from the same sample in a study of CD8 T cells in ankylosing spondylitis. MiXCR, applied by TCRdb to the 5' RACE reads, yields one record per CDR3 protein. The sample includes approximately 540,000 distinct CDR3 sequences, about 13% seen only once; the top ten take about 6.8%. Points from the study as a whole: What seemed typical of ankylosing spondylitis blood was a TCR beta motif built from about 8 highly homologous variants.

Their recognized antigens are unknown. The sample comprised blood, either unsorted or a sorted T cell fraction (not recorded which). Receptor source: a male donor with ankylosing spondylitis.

The CDR3 loop is CASGGRNKTQETQYF. The DNA for the CDR3 is TGTGCCAGCGGAGGGAGGAACAAAACACAAGAGACCCAGTACTTC. The chain employs TRBV21-1 and TRBJ2-5; the listed D gene, TRBD2, was not tested against the DNA. TRBV21-1 is described as a pseudogene. This CDR3 comprises 15 residues.

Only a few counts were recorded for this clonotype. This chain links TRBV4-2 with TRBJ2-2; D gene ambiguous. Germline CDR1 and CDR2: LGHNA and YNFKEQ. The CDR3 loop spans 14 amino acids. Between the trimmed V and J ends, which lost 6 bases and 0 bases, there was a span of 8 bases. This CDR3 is CASRLGANTGELFF. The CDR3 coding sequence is TGTGCCAGCAGACTTGGCGCGAACACCGGGGAGCTGTTTTTT.

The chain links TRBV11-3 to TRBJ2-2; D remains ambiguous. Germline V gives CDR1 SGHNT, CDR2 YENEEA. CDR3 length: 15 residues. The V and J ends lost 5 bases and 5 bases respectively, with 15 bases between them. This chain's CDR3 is CASSEDASRTGELFF. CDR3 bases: TGTGCCAGCAGCGAGGACGCAAGTAGAACCGGGGAGCTGTTTTTT.

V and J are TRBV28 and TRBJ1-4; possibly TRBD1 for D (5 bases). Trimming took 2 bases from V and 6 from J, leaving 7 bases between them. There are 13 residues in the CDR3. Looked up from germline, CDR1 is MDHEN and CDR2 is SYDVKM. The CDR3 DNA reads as TGTGCCAGCAGTTTAGGCAGGGATGAAAAACTGTTTTTT. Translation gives CASSLGRDEKLFF.

The CDR3 bases are TGCAGTGCTACGGGCAATGAGCAGTTCTTC. Its protein is CSATGNEQFF. V and J are TRBV20-1 and TRBJ2-1; D not resolved. Germline values: CDR1 DFQATT, CDR2 SNEGSKA (reference sequence). V lost 4 bases and J lost 6, with 4 bases in between. CDR3 length: 10 amino acids.

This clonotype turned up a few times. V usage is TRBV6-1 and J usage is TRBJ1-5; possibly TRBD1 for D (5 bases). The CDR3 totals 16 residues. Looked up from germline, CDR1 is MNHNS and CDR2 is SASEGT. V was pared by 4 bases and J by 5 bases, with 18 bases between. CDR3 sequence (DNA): TGTGCCAGCAGTGTAGCGACGGGGCGAGGCTATCAGCCCCAGCATTTT. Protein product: CASSVATGRGYQPQHF.

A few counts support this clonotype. In nucleotides, the CDR3 is TGCGCCAGCAGAGAGGACGGCAGCTCCTACAATGAGCAGTTCTTC. Residues: CASREDGSSYNEQFF. This rearrangement joins TRBV5-1 to TRBJ2-1, with D hard to call. The CDR3 totals 15 residues. V was trimmed by 5 bases and J by 0 bases, leaving 12 bases between them. Germline loops: CDR1 SGHRS, CDR2 YFSETQ.

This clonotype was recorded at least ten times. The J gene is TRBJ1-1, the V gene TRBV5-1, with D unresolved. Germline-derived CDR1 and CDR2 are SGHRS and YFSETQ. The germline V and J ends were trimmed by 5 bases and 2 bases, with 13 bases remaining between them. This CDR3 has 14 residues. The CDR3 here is CASRQSTDNTEAFF. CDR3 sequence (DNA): TGCGCCAGCAGACAGTCGACGGATAACACTGAAGCTTTCTTT.

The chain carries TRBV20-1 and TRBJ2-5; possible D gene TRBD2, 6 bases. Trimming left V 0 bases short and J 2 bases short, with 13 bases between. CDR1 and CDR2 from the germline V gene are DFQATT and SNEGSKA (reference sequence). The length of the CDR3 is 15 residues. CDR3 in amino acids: CSARDLLAIQETQYF. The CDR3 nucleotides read TGCAGTGCTAGAGATCTGCTAGCGATTCAAGAGACCCAGTACTTC.

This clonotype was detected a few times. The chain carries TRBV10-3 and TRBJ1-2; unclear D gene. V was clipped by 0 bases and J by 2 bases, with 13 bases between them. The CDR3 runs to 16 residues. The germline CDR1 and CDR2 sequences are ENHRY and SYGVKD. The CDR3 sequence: CAISESLGTINYGYTF. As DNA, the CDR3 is TGTGCCATCAGTGAGTCCCTGGGAACAATAAACTATGGCTACACCTTC.

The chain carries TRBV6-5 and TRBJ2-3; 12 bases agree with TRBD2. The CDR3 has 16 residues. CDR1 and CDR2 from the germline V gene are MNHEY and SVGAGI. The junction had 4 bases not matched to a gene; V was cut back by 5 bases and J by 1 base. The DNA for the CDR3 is TGTGCCAGCAGTATTCGGACTAGCGGGGGCACAGATACGCAGTATTTT. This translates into CASSIRTSGGTDTQYF.

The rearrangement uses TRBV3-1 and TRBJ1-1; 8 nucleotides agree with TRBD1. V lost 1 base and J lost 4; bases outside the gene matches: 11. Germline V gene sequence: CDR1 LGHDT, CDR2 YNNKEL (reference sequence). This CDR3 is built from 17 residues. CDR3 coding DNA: TGTGCCAGCAGCCAAGGGCCGAGTGGACAGGGAGGCACTGAAGCTTTCTTT. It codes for CASSQGPSGQGGTEAFF.

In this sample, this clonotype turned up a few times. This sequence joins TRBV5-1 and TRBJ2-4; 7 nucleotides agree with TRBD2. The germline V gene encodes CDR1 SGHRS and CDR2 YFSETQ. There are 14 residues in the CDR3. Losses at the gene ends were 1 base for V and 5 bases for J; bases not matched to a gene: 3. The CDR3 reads CASSLMGRENIQYF. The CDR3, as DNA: TGCGCCAGCAGCTTGATGGGGAGGGAAAACATTCAGTACTTC.

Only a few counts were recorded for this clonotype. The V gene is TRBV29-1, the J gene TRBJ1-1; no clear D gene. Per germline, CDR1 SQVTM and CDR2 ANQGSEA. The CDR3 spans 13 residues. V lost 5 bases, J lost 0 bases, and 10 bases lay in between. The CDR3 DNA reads TGCAGCGTTTCTAACACCGTGAACACTGAAGCTTTCTTT. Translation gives CSVSNTVNTEAFF.

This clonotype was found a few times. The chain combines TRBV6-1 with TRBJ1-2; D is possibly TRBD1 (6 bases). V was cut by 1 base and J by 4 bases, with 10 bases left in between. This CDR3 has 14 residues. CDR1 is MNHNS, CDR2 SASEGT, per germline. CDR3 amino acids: CASSEGPQGYGYTF. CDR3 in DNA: TGTGCCAGCAGTGAAGGGCCACAGGGCTATGGCTACACCTTC.

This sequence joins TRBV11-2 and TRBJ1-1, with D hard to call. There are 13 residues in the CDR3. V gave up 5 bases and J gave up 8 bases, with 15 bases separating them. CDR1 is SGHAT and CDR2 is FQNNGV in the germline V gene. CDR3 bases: TGTGCCAGCAGCCCCCTGGCCGGCGAAGAAGCTTTCTTT. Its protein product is CASSPLAGEEAFF.

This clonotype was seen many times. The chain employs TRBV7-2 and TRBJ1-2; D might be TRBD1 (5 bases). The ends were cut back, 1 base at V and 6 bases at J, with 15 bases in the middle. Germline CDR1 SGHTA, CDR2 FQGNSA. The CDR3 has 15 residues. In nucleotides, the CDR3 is TGTGCCAGCAGCTTAGGCGGCAGGGTTATCGATGGCTACACCTTC. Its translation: CASSLGGRVIDGYTF. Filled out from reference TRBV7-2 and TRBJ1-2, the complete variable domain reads GAGVSQSPSNKVTEKGKDVELRCDPISGHTALYWYRQSLGQGLEFLIYFQGNSAPDKSGLPSDRFSAERTGGSVSTLTIQRTQQEDSAVYLCASSLGGRVIDGYTFGSGTRLTVV.

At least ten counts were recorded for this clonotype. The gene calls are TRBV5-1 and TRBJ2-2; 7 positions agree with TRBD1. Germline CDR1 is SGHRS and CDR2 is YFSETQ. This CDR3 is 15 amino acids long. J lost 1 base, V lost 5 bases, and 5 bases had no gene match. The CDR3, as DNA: TGCGCCAGCAGTCGGGACAGTCAGAACACCGGGGAGCTGTTTTTT. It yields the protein CASSRDSQNTGELFF.

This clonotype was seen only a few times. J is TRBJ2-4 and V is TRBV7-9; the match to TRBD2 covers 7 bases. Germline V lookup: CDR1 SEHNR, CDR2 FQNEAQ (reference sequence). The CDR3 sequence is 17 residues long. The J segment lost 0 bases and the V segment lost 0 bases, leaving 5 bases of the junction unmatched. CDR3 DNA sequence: TGTGCCAGCAGCTTAGCGCTAGCGGCCCGAGCCAAAAACATTCAGTACTTC. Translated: CASSLALAARAKNIQYF.

The DNA of the CDR3 is TGCGCCAGCAGCCAAGGGACAGGGGGAAGCACAGATACGCAGTATTTT. Its protein is CASSQGTGGSTDTQYF. V is TRBV5-1 and J is TRBJ2-3; 11 bases match TRBD1. V was clipped by 4 bases and J by 0 bases; unmatched bases: 4. CDR3 length: 16 residues. Germline CDR1 is SGHRS and CDR2 is YFSETQ.

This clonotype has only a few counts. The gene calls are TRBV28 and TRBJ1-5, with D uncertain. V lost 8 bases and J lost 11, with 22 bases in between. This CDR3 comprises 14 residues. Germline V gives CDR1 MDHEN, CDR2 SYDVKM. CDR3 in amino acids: CASRAPGGPTAQHF. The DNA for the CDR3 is TGTGCCAGCCGAGCCCCCGGAGGGCCCACAGCCCAGCATTTT.

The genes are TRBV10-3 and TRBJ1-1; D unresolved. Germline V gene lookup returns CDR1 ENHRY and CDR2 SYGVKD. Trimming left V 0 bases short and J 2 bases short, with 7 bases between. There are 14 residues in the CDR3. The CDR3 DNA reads TGTGCCATCAGTGAGTCTCTCGGAAACACTGAAGCTTTCTTT. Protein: CAISESLGNTEAFF.

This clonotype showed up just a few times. The CDR3 bases are TGTGCCAGCAGTGAAGCGCTTCGAGGGCCCTATAATTCACCCCTCCACTTT. Protein sequence: CASSEALRGPYNSPLHF. This rearrangement joins TRBV2 to TRBJ1-6, with D unresolved. Germline CDR1 reads SNHLY; CDR2 reads FYNNEI. The germline V and J ends were trimmed by 0 bases and 2 bases, with 11 bases remaining between them. This CDR3 is built from 17 residues.

The CDR3 bases are TGCGCCAGCAGCAGGACAGGGAAAGTCACTGAAGCTTTCTTT. Amino acid sequence: CASSRTGKVTEAFF. This rearrangement joins TRBV10-2 to TRBJ1-1; 8 nucleotides align to TRBD1. The V gene end was trimmed by 6 bases and the J gene end by 4 bases; junction bases not matched to a gene: 7. The CDR3 is 14 amino acids. In germline, CDR1 is WSHSY, CDR2 SAAADI.

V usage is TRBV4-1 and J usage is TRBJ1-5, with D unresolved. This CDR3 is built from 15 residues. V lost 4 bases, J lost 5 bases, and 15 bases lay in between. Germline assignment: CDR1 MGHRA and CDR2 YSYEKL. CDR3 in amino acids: CASSLNREADQPQHF. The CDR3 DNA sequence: TGCGCCAGCAGCCTCAATCGGGAAGCGGATCAGCCCCAGCATTTT.

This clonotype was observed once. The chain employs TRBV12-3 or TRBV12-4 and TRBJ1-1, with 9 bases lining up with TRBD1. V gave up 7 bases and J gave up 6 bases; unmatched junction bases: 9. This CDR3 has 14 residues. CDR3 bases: TGTGCCAGCACCTTCACAGGGGGCGGCCCTGAAGCTTTCTTT. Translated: CASTFTGGGPEAFF.

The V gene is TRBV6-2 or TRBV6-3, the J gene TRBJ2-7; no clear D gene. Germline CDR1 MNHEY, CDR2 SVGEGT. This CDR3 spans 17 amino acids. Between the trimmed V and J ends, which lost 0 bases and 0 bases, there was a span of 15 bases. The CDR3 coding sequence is TGTGCCAGCAGTTACTCTCGGATTAAGCCCAGCTCCTACGAGCAGTACGTC. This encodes CASSYSRIKPSSYEQYV.